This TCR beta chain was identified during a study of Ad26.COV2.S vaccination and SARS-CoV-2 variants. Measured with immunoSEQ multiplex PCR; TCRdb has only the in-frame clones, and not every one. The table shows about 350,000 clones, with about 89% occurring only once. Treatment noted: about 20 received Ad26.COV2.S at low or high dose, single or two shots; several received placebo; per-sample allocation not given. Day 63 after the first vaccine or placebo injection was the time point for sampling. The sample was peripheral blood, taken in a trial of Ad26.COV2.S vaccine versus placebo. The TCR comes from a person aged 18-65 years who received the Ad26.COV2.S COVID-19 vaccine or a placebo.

CDR3 DNA: TGTGCCAGCAGCTTCGGGGATAGCAATCAGCCCCAGCATTTT. Protein: CASSFGDSNQPQHF. V gene TRBV5-5 combines with J gene TRBJ1-5; D not certain. This CDR3 spans 14 amino acids. The germline CDR1 and CDR2 sequences are SGHKS and YYEKEE (reference sequence). V lost 2 bases and J lost 0, with 6 bases in between.